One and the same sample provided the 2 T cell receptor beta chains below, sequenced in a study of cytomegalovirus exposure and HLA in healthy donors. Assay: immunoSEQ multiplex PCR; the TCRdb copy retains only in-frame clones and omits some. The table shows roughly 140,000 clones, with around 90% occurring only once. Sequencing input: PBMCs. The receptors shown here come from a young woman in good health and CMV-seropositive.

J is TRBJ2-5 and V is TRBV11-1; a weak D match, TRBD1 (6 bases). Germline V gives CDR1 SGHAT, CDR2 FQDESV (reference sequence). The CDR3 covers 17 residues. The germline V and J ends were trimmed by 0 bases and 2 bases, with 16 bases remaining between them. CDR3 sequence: CASSLAVGTTLQETQYF. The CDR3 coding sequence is TGTGCCAGCAGCTTAGCTGTAGGGACAACCTTACAAGAGACCCAGTACTTC.

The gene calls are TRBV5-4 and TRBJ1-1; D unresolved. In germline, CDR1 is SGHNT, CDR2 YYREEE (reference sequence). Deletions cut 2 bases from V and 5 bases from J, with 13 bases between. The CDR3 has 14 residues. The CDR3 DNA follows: TGTGCCAGCAGCTTAGAACCGGAGGAGACTGAAGCTTTCTTT. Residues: CASSLEPEETEAFF.